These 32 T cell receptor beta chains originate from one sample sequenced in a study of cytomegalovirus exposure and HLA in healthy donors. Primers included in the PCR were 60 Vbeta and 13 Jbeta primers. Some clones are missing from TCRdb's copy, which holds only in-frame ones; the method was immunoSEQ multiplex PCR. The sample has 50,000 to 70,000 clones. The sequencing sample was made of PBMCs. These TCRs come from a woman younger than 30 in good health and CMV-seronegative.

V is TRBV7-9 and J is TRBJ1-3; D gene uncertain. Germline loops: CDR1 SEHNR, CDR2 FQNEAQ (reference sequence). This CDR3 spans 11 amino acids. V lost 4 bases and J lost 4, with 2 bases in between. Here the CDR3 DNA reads TGTGCCAGCAGCTCGGGAAACACCATATATTTT. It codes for CASSSGNTIYF.

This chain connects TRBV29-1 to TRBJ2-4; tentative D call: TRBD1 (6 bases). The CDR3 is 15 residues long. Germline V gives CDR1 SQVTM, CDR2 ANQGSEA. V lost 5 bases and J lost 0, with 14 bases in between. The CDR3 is CSVRARGLAKNIQYF. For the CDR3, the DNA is TGCAGCGTTCGGGCGAGGGGGTTAGCCAAAAACATTCAGTACTTC.

The CDR3 loop is CASSTTGGYTEAFF. The CDR3 region has the DNA TGTGCCAGCAGCACCACAGGGGGCTACACTGAAGCTTTCTTT. The J gene is TRBJ1-1, the V gene TRBV7-6; 9 bases are a match to TRBD1. V was pared by 5 bases and J by 3 bases, with 4 bases of the junction left unmatched. There are 14 residues in the CDR3. Germline V gene data show CDR1 as SGHVS and CDR2 as FNYEAQ.

CDR3 residues: CATSRDGLAGPETQYF. The CDR3 DNA reads as TGTGCCACCAGCAGAGATGGGCTAGCGGGGCCGGAGACCCAGTACTTC. This sequence joins TRBV15 and TRBJ2-5, with 9 bases identical to TRBD2. V trimming: 0 bases; J trimming: 5 bases; junction bases outside the gene matches: 7. CDR3 length: 16 amino acids. CDR1 is LNHNV, CDR2 YYDKDF, per germline (reference sequence).

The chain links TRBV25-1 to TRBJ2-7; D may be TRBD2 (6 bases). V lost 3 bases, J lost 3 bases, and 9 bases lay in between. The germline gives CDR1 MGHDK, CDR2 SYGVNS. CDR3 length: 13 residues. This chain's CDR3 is CASSDGSGYEQYF. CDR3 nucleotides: TGTGCCAGCAGTGACGGGAGCGGCTACGAGCAGTACTTC.

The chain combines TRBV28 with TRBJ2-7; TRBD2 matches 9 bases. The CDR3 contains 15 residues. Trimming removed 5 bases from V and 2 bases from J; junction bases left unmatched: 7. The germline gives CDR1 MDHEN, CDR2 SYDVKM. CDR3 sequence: CASSGTSLGAYEQYF. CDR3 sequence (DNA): TGTGCCAGCAGTGGGACTAGCCTAGGAGCCTACGAGCAGTACTTC.

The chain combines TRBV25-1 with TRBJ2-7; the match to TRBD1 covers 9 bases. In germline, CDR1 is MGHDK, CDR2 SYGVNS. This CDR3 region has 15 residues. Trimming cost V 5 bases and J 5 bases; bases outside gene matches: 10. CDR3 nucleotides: TGTGCCAGCAGTCCCGAGGACAGGGGCGGCCACGAGCAGTACTTC. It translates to CASSPEDRGGHEQYF.

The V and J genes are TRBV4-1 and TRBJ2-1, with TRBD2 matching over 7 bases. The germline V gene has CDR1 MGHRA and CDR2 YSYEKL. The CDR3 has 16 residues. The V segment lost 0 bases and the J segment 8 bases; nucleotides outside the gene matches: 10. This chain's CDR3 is CASSQDRGLGGDEQFF. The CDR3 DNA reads TGCGCCAGCAGCCAAGACCGCGGACTAGGAGGCGATGAGCAGTTCTTC.

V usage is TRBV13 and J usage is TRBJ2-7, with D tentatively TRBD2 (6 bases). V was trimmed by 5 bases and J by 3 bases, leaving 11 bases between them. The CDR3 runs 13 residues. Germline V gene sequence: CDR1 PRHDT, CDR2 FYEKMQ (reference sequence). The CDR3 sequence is CASSHGLHYEQYF. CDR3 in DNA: TGTGCCAGCAGCCACGGACTACACTACGAGCAGTACTTC.

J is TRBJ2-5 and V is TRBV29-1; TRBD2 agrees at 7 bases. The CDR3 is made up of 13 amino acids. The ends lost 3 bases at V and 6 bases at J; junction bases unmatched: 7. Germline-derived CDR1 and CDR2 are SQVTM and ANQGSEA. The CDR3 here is CSVDVGGPKTQYF. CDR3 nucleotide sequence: TGCAGCGTTGATGTGGGAGGGCCGAAGACCCAGTACTTC. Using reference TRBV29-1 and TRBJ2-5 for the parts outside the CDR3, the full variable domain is SAVISQKPSRDICQRGTSLTIQCQVDSQVTMMFWYRQQPGQSLTLIATANQGSEATYESGFVIDKFPISRPNLTFSTLTVSNMSPEDSSIYLCSVDVGGPKTQYFGPGTRLLVL.

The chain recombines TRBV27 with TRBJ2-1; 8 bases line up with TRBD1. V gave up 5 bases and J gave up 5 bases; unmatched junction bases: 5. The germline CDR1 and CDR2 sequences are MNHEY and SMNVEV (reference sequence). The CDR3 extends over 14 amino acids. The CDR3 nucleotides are TGTGCCAGCAGTATCGGACAGGGTGACAATGAGCAGTTCTTC. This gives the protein CASSIGQGDNEQFF.

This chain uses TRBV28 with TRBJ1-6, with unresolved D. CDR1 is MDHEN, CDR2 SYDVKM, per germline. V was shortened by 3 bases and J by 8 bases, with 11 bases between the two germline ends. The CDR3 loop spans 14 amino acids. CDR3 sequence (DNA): TGTGCCAGCAGTTTTCTGAGGGAGGATTCACCCCTCCACTTT. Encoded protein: CASSFLREDSPLHF.

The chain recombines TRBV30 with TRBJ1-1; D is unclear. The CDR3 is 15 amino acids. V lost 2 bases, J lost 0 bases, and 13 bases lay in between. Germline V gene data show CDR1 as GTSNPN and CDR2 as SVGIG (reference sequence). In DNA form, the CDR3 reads TGTGCCTGGAGTACTCCGGAGAGATTGAACACTGAAGCTTTCTTT. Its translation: CAWSTPERLNTEAFF. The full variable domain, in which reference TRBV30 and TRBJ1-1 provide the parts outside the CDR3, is SQTIHQWPATLVQPVGSPLSLECTVEGTSNPNLYWYRQAAGRGLQLLFYSVGIGQISSEVPQNLSASRPQDRQFILSSKKLLLSDSGFYLCAWSTPERLNTEAFFGQGTRLTVV.

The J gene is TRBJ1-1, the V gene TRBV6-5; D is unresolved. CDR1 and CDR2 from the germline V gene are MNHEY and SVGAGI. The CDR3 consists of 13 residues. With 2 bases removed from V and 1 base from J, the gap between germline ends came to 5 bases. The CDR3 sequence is CASSYGQNTEAFF. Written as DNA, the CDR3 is TGTGCCAGCAGTTACGGGCAGAACACTGAAGCTTTCTTT.

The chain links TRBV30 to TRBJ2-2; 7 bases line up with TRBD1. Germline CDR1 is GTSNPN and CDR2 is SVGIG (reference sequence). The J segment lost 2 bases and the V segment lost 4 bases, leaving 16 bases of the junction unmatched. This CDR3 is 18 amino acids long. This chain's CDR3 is CAWTGEAEGGRNTGELFF. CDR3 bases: TGTGCCTGGACGGGTGAAGCTGAAGGGGGCAGAAACACCGGGGAGCTGTTTTTT.

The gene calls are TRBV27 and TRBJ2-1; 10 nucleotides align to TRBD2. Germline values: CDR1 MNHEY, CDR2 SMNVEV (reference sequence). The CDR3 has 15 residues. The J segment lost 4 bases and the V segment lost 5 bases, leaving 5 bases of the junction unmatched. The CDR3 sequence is CASSPIAGGYNEQFF. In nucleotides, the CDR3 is TGTGCCAGCAGTCCTATAGCGGGGGGATACAATGAGCAGTTCTTC.

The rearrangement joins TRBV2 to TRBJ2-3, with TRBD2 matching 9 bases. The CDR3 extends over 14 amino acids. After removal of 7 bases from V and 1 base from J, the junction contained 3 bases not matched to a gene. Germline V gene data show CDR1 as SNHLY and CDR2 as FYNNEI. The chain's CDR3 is CASMERGGTDTQYF. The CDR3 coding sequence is TGTGCCAGCATGGAGCGGGGGGGCACAGATACGCAGTATTTT.

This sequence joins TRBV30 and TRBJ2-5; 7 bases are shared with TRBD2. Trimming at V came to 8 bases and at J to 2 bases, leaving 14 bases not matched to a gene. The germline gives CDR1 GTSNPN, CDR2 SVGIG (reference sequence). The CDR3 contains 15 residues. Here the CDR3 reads CAGNPGSGLQETQYF. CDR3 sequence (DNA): TGTGCCGGGAACCCGGGTAGCGGGCTACAAGAGACCCAGTACTTC.

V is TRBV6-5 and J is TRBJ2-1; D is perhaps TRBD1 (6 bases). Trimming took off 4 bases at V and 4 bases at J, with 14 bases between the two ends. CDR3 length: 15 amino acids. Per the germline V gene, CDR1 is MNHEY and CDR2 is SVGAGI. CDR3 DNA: TGTGCCAGCAGTTTACAGGGTGGGCCTTACAATGAGCAGTTCTTC. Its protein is CASSLQGGPYNEQFF.

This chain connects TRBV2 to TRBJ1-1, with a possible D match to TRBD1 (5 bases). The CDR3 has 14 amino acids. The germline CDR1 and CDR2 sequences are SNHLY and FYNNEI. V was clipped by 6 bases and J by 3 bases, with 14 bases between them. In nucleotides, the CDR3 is TGTGCCAGCAGGGGGGAGGTGTGGGACACTGAAGCTTTCTTT. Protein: CASRGEVWDTEAFF.

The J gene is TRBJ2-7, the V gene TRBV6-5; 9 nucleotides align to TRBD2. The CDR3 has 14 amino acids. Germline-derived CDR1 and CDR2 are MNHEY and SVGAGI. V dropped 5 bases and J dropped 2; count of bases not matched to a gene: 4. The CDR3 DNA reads TGTGCCAGCAGTCTAGCGGGACTGACCTACGAGCAGTACTTC. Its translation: CASSLAGLTYEQYF.

The CDR3 loop is CASTLTAMNTEAFF. CDR3 DNA: TGTGCCAGCACCCTTACAGCAATGAACACTGAAGCTTTCTTT. V and J are TRBV5-8 and TRBJ1-1; D not certain. From germline, CDR1 is SGHTS and CDR2 YDEGEE. The CDR3 loop spans 14 amino acids. The V and J ends lost 6 bases and 0 bases respectively, with 12 bases between them.

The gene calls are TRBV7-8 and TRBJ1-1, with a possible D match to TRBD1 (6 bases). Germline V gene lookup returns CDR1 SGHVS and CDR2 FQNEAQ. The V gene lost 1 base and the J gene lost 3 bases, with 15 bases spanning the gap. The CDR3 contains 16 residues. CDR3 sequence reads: CASSLGSRGRDTEAFF. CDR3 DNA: TGTGCCAGCAGCTTAGGAAGCAGGGGAAGGGACACTGAAGCTTTCTTT.

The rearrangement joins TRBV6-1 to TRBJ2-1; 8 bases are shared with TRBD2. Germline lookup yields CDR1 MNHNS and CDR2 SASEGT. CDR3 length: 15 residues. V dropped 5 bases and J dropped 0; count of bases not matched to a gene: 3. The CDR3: CASSTRGGSYNEQFF. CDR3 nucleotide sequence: TGTGCCAGCAGTACCCGGGGGGGCTCCTACAATGAGCAGTTCTTC.

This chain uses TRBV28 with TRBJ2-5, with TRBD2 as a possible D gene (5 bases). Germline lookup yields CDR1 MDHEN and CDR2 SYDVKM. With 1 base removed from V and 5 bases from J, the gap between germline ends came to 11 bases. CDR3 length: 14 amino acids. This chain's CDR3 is CASSLLVTGETQYF. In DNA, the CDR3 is TGTGCCAGCAGTTTATTGGTTACGGGGGAGACCCAGTACTTC.

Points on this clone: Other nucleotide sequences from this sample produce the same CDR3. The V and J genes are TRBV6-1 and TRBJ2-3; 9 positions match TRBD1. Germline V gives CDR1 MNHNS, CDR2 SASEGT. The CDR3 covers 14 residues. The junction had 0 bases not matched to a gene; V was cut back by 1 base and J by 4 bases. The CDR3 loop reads CASSEGQGADTQYF. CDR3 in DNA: TGTGCCAGCAGTGAAGGACAGGGGGCAGATACGCAGTATTTT.

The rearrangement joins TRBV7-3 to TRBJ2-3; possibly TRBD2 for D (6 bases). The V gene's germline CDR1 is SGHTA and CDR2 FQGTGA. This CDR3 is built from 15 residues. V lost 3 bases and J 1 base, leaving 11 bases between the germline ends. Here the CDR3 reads CASSFPLAGTDTQYF. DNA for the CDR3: TGTGCCAGCAGCTTCCCGTTAGCGGGCACAGATACGCAGTATTTT.

DNA of the CDR3: TGTGCCAGCAGCCCGGGGGAGGGAAGGTATGGCTACACCTTC. Amino acid sequence: CASSPGEGRYGYTF. This chain joins TRBV27 and TRBJ1-2; perhaps TRBD1 as D (5 bases). The V end was cut by 6 bases, the J end by 5 bases, with 16 bases between. This CDR3 comprises 14 residues. CDR1 MNHEY and CDR2 SMNVEV come from the germline V gene (reference sequence).

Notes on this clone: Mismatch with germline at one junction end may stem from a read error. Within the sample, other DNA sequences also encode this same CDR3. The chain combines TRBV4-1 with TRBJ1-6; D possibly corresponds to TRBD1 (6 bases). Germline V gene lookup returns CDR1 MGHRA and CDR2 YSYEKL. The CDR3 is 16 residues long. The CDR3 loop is CASSRGGMVIWGPLHF. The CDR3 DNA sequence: TGCGCCAGCAGCCGAGGGGGAATGGTGATTTGGGGGCCCCTACACTTT.

CDR3: CASSPSTGGTEAFF. In DNA form, the CDR3 reads TGTGCCAGCAGTCCGAGCACAGGGGGGACTGAAGCTTTCTTT. J is TRBJ1-1 and V is TRBV6-5; 8 positions match TRBD1. The germline V gene encodes CDR1 MNHEY and CDR2 SVGAGI. V was pared by 5 bases and J by 5 bases, with 7 bases of the junction left unmatched. The CDR3 spans 14 residues.

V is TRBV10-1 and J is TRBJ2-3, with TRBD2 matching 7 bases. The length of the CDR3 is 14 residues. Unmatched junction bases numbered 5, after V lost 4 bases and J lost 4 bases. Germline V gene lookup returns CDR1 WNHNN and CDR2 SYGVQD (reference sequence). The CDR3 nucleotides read TGCGCCAGCAGTGCCGAGGCGGGAGCAGATACGCAGTATTTT. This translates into CASSAEAGADTQYF.

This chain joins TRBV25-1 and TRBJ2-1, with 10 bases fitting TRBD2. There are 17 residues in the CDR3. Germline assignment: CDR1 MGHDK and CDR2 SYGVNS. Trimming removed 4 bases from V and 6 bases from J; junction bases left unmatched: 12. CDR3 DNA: TGTGCCAGCAGTGTCTCTAGAGCGGGGGGGTTAGTCAATGAGCAGTTCTTC. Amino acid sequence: CASSVSRAGGLVNEQFF.